One and the same sample provided the 14 T cell receptor beta chains below, sequenced in a study of tumor and adjacent non-tumor tissue in lung cancer. Three rounds of nested PCR, following a modified ARM-PCR protocol, produced the TCRbeta library. TCRdb redid the calling of the multiplex PCR reads with MiXCR, one entry per CDR3 protein. Of over 100,000 distinct CDR3 sequences listed, roughly 80% are singletons. This sample's RNA came from whole unsorted tissue. Material for sequencing was lung tumor tissue. All receptors come from an older woman with non-small cell lung cancer.

This clonotype was counted many times. The chain recombines TRBV29-1 with TRBJ1-4; tentative D call: TRBD1 (5 bases). CDR3 length: 13 residues. Germline V lookup: CDR1 SQVTM, CDR2 ANQGSEA. The V and J ends lost 4 bases and 6 bases respectively, with 12 bases between them. The CDR3, as DNA: TGCAGCGTTGGGGAGGACACCTATGAAAAACTGTTTTTT. The encoded protein is CSVGEDTYEKLFF.

The V call is TRBV11-2, the J call TRBJ1-2; 8 bases are shared with TRBD1. The CDR3 runs 15 residues. Germline lookup yields CDR1 SGHAT and CDR2 FQNNGV. With V trimmed by 9 bases and J by 6 bases, 15 bases remained unmatched. CDR3 protein: CASSPQGELGNGYTF. In DNA, the CDR3 is TGTGCCAGTAGCCCACAGGGGGAGCTAGGCAATGGCTACACCTTC.

The chain joins TRBV6-5 to TRBJ2-3; D possibly uses TRBD1 or TRBD2 (5 bases each). The germline gives CDR1 MNHEY, CDR2 SVGAGI. The CDR3 runs to 16 residues. V was clipped by 2 bases and J by 4 bases, with 16 bases between them. Here the CDR3 DNA reads TGTGCCAGCAGTTACGCCGCACGGGGCAGCGCAGATACGCAGTATTTT. Its protein product is CASSYAARGSADTQYF.

Turning to this clonotype: This CDR3 fails to terminate in the conserved phenylalanine or tryptophan, so it likely reflects a read error. This chain joins TRBV6-2 or TRBV6-3 and TRBJ1-5; D not certain. Per germline, CDR1 MNHEY and CDR2 SVGEGT. This CDR3 region has 14 residues. Trimming shortened V by 9 bases and J by 0 bases, and 12 bases separated the two germline ends. CDR3 bases: TGTGCCAGTAGTAACGGACTTAGCAATCAGCCCCAGCATTCT. Protein: CASSNGLSNQPQHS.

About this clonotype: A read error may account for a junction end that differs from germline. The V call is TRBV12-3 or TRBV12-4, the J call TRBJ2-5; D is ambiguous. The CDR3 is made up of 13 amino acids. CDR3 nucleotides: TGTGCCAGCAGTCGTGACACTAAAGAGACCCGGTACTTC. It specifies CASSRDTKETRYF.

This clonotype was detected ten times or more. V is TRBV4-3 and J is TRBJ2-1; D is unresolved. Germline V gene sequence: CDR1 LGHNA, CDR2 YSLEER. V lost 5 bases, J lost 0 bases, and 14 bases lay in between. CDR3 length: 16 amino acids. Here the CDR3 DNA reads TGCGCCAGCAGCAAAGGTCCCATCAGCTCCTACAATGAGCAGTTCTTC. Amino acids: CASSKGPISSYNEQFF.

Regarding this clonotype: An end of the junction differs from the germline gene, which may be a read error. The chain employs TRBV11-3 and TRBJ2-2, with D perhaps TRBD2 (6 bases). Germline CDR1 and CDR2: SGHNT and YENEEA. The CDR3 extends over 14 amino acids. CDR3 residues: CASSLVLNTGGLFF. The CDR3, as DNA: TGTGCCAGCAGCTTAGTCTTGAACACCGGGGGGCTGTTTTTT.

Comments on this clonotype: Sequence at one end of the junction differs from germline and may be a read error. This sequence joins TRBV5-1 and TRBJ2-7; D assignment may be TRBD1 or TRBD2 (5 bases each). CDR3 length equals 15 residues. Germline CDR1 is SGHRS and CDR2 is YFSETQ. This CDR3 reads CASSQRDVGAYEQYF. The CDR3 nucleotides read TGTGCCAGCAGCCAACGGGACGTAGGGGCCTACGAGCAGTACTTC.

On this clonotype: Compared with germline, one end of the junction differs, possibly owing to a read error. V and J are TRBV11-3 and TRBJ1-1; D ambiguous. From germline, CDR1 is SGHNT and CDR2 YENEEA. This CDR3 contains 14 residues. The CDR3 reads CASKALDVNTEVFF. CDR3 DNA sequence: TGTGCCAGTAAGGCCCTGGACGTGAACACTGAAGTTTTCTTT.

A remark on this clonotype: This CDR3 fails to terminate in the conserved phenylalanine or tryptophan, so it likely reflects a read error. V and J are TRBV28 and TRBJ2-7; D perhaps matches TRBD1 (6 bases). The germline V gene encodes CDR1 MDHEN and CDR2 SYDVKM. The CDR3 consists of 15 residues. This CDR3 is CAISKQGPGTYEQYL. As DNA, the CDR3 is TGTGCCATCAGTAAACAGGGACCTGGGACCTACGAGCAGTACTTA.

The sample holds many counts of this clonotype. The chain's CDR3 is CSARRDENSPLHF. Here the CDR3 DNA reads TGCAGTGCCAGAAGGGACGAAAATTCACCCCTCCACTTT. This chain connects TRBV20-1 to TRBJ1-6; D perhaps matches TRBD1 (5 bases). The V end was cut by 6 bases, the J end by 7 bases, with 13 bases between. Germline V gives CDR1 DFQATT, CDR2 SNEGSKA (reference sequence). The CDR3 is 13 amino acids.

This clonotype was detected a few times. This may be a read error, as it is one base from a much larger clone. V gene TRBV20-1 combines with J gene TRBJ2-5; a weak D match, TRBD1 (5 bases). Germline V gene data show CDR1 as DFQATT and CDR2 as SNEGSKA (reference sequence). Trimming shortened V by 6 bases and J by 4 bases, and 21 bases separated the two germline ends. The CDR3 loop spans 15 amino acids. CDR3 sequence (DNA): TGCAGTGCCCAAAGGGGCGTAAACGAAACAGAGACCCAGTACTTC. Encoded protein: CSAQRGVNETETQYF.

This clonotype was seen only once. A single base separates this from a much larger clone, so it may be a read error. This chain uses TRBV6-6 with TRBJ2-6; D may be TRBD2 (5 bases). The germline V gene encodes CDR1 MNHNY and CDR2 SVGAGI (reference sequence). Trimming took 5 bases from V and 2 from J, leaving 7 bases between them. The CDR3 runs to 14 residues. The CDR3 protein is CASSHGTGANVLTF. Here the CDR3 DNA reads TGTGCCAGCAGTCACGGGACTGGGGCCAACGTCCTGACTTTC.

A remark on this clonotype: A much larger clone differs from this one at a single base, so this may be a read error. This chain connects TRBV20-1 to TRBJ2-1, with 7 bases that match TRBD2. CDR1 is DFQATT, CDR2 SNEGSKA, per germline (reference sequence). This CDR3 is 14 amino acids long. Germline trimming cut 5 bases from V and 6 bases from J; bases unmatched to any gene: 10. The CDR3 is CSAPPAGTGNEQFF. The DNA of the CDR3 is TGCAGTGCTCCCCCAGCGGGAACAGGCAATGAGCAGTTCTTC.